This T cell receptor beta chain was recovered during a study of Ad26.COV2.S vaccination and SARS-CoV-2 variants. This CDR3 is 13 amino acids long. CDR1 and CDR2 from the germline V gene are SEHNR and FQNEAQ (reference sequence). Trimming cost V 3 bases and J 4 bases, with 8 bases left between them. Noted treatment: some 20 received Ad26.COV2.S at low or high dose, single or two shots; about 5 received placebo; per-sample allocation not given. Sampling happened 63 days after the first vaccine or placebo injection. This clone has a single count. Its target is not known. TCRdb's table, derived via immunoSEQ multiplex PCR, lists solely in-frame clones and lacks some. Here the sample spans about 680,000 clones, approximately 88% being singletons. Regarding the study as a whole: Measures of TCR breadth and depth may have fallen short of total T cell responses.

The TCR was taken from a person aged 18 to 65 who received the Ad26.COV2.S COVID-19 vaccine or a placebo. V gene TRBV7-9 combines with J gene TRBJ2-3; no firm D call. Sequenced here: peripheral blood, sampled in a trial of Ad26.COV2.S vaccine versus placebo. CDR3 coding DNA: TGTGCCAGCAGCTTTCATGGGGCAGATACGCAGTATTTT. It translates to CASSFHGADTQYF.